This TCR beta chain was captured by sequencing in a study of blood T cell repertoires in COVID-19. The V gene's germline CDR1 is LGHDT and CDR2 YNNKEL (reference sequence). With 4 bases clipped from V and 3 bases from J, the junction kept 7 bases outside the gene matches. This CDR3 contains 15 residues. Only in-frame clones appear in the TCRdb table, and some are missing; sequencing was by immunoSEQ multiplex PCR. The sample holds 200,000 to 250,000 clones; 70% to 90% are singletons and the top ten take about 5%. The origin of this receptor is a woman aged 35 to 49 with acute or convalescent COVID-19. The chain combines TRBV3-1 (or the pseudogene TRBV3-2) with TRBJ2-5, with TRBD2 matching 8 bases. The material sequenced was peripheral blood. CDR3 sequence reads: CASSLFVRGEETQYF. The CDR3 bases are TGTGCCAGCAGCCTGTTTGTGCGGGGGGAAGAGACCCAGTACTTC.